This T cell receptor beta chain was recovered during a study of beta chain features in type 1 diabetes. Findings and caveats of the study: Shortening that was moderate but significant affected the TCRB CDR3s of Type 1 diabetes patients in all four CD4+ subsets.

cDNA synthesis used the whole RNA isolate, giving expressed TCRB sequences. Samples of naive, central memory and regulatory T cells yielded a mean of about 3.8 million reads. TCRdb keeps only in-frame clones here, not all; method: immunoSEQ multiplex PCR. Of 150,000 to 200,000 clones listed, approximately 8.8% are singletons. Germline CDR1 and CDR2: LNHNV and YYDKDF (reference sequence). J gave up 2 bases and V 2 bases, and 7 bases lay outside the gene matches. CDR3 size: 16 residues. This clone appeared a few times. No antigen is known for it. There was one heparinised blood draw per donor, averaging roughly 120 mL. Sorting that relied on CD45RO/CCR7/CD25/CD127/CD95/CD27 yielded CD4+ naive, central memory, regulatory and stem cell-like memory cells.

The clonotype originates from a woman aged 30 to 39 with type 1 diabetes. The source material was central memory CD4+ T cells from blood. The chain couples TRBV15 to TRBJ2-7; 9 bases are a match to TRBD1. The CDR3 sequence is CATSRLRQGGAYEQYF. The CDR3 DNA sequence: TGTGCCACCAGCAGACTCCGACAGGGGGGAGCCTACGAGCAGTACTTC.